Reported below is one T cell receptor (beta chain). Its target antigen remains unknown. No much larger clone exists at a distance of one base, and base qualities are not known. The junction carries 23 bases between V and J, which are trimmed by 3 bases and 12 bases respectively. Its CDR3 holds 15 amino acids, cysteine through phenylalanine. Here the CDR3 DNA is all that survives: 45 bases in frame from base 1. Looking up the germline V gene (reference sequence) yields CDR1 MNHEY and CDR2 SMNVEV. This record belongs to a study of OX40 agonist ivuxolimab in advanced cancers. Concerning the study at large: The costimulatory receptor OX40 (CD134) was targeted by ivuxolimab, a fully human IgG2 agonistic monoclonal antibody. Intravenous ivuxolimab was administered to patients every 2 weeks at six dose levels: 0.01, 0.1, 0.3, 1.5, 3 and 10 mg/kg. A male proportion of roughly 80% and a mean age of about 60 years, ranging from 23 to 79, were recorded for the dose-escalation cohort. The paper describes the monotherapy dose-escalation part (N = 52 patients) of the phase I trial of ivuxolimab. Prior anti-PD-1, anti-PD-L1 or anti-CTLA-4 therapy was permitted, and 40% of dose-escalation patients had received checkpoint inhibitors. Of the approximately 54 dose-escalation patients, hepatocellular carcinoma was present in about 20, melanoma in roughly 15, renal cell carcinoma in 9 and head and neck cancer in 9. The purpose of peripheral TCRbeta sequencing was to test whether ivuxolimab changed TCR sequence diversity and led to clonal T-cell expansion. Partial responses occurred in three dose-escalation patients, of whom one had hepatocellular carcinoma and two had cutaneous melanoma.

To sequence the TCRbeta CDR3 region, genomic DNA was isolated from the sorted cells. The immunoSEQ Assay was used for sequencing of TCRbeta CDR3 regions. TCRdb carries this immuneACCESS record with in-frame sequences only. Its versions omit some clonotypes, under half of them owing to an unresolved V gene in the studies checked, with the rest unexplained. For this sample the table gives tens of thousands of clones, of which 70% to 90% were detected only once. Approximately 0.5% of the sample is taken by the ten largest. Beyond this particular receptor, the publication reports: Which antigens the clonally expanded peripheral T cells were specific for was not determined. At doses of 0.1 to 3.0 mg/kg, clonal expansion of both CD4+ and CD8+ T cells in blood was seen between baseline and week 6. Low levels of normalized T-cell clonal expansion were also shown by some nonresponding patients. In the 0.1-3.0 mg/kg groups, partial responders had among the lowest normalized peripheral clonal expansion, particularly in CD8+ T cells. After ivuxolimab, more expanded clones were found on average in CD8+ T cells than in CD4+ T cells.

Patients with autoimmune disease history or receiving systemic immunosuppression were excluded from the trial. Peripheral blood for TCR sequencing was drawn from every dose cohort at baseline, at cycle 4 day 1 and at cycle 7 day 1. The samples were taken from a phase I, first-in-human, multicenter, open-label dose-escalation trial of ivuxolimab. Adults with locally advanced or metastatic melanoma, renal cell carcinoma, hepatocellular carcinoma or head and neck squamous cell carcinoma were enrolled in the trial. CD4+ and CD8+ T cells were sorted separately from peripheral blood before TCR sequencing.

This receptor was identified in an adult with an advanced solid tumor such as melanoma, head and neck, liver or kidney cancer. The chain uses TRBV27 and TRBJ1-1; TRBD1 is possibly the D segment (6 matching bases). The sequences come from CD4+ or CD8+ T cells sorted from blood, collected in a trial of the OX40 agonist ivuxolimab. The base sequence is TGTGCCAGCAGTTTCGGTCTATCTGGCAGGGGTCAGTCTTTCTTT. Translated, it reads CASSFGLSGRGQSFF.